Below, 30 T cell receptor beta chains from the same sample are listed, as sequenced in a study of cytotoxic CD8 clonotypes in ibrutinib-treated CLL (dated by TCRdb to about 2021). This specimen's time point label, interpreted: approximately eleven months on ibrutinib. Library construction relied on the immunoSEQ multiplex PCR assay. The table was pulled from immuneACCESS by TCRdb, which kept in-frame rearrangements only. Such tables lose some clones; where checked, under half of the loss comes from unresolved V genes, and the rest has no known cause. The sample has over 120,000 clones on record, over 60% of them singletons. Around 13% of the sample belongs to the ten largest clones. Sequenced here: PBMCs, sampled after 12 months of ibrutinib treatment. Receptors originate from a human donor with chronic lymphocytic leukemia.

The genes are TRBV28 and TRBJ2-7; D might be TRBD1 or TRBD2, each matching 5 bases. Germline CDR1 reads MDHEN; CDR2 reads SYDVKM. Trimming left V 6 bases short and J 6 bases short, with 18 bases between. The CDR3 is 14 residues long. CDR3 DNA sequence: TGTGCCAGCAGAACTTCCGGGACGTTCTTCGAGCAGTACTTC. It codes for CASRTSGTFFEQYF. Full variable domain (rest looked up from reference TRBV28 and TRBJ2-7): DVKVTQSSRYLVKRTGEKVFLECVQDMDHENMFWYRQDPGLGLRLIYFSYDVKMKEKGDIPEGYSVSREKKERFSLILESASTNQTSMYLCASRTSGTFFEQYFGPGTRLTVT.

In DNA, the CDR3 is TGTGCCAGCAGTGTGCTAGCGGGAGTCTACGAGCAGTACTTC. Translated, it gives CASSVLAGVYEQYF. J is TRBJ2-7 and V is TRBV2; 10 nucleotides align to TRBD2. There are 14 residues in the CDR3. Germline lookup yields CDR1 SNHLY and CDR2 FYNNEI. After removal of 4 bases from V and 3 bases from J, the junction contained 3 bases not matched to a gene. Full variable domain (outside the CDR3, taken from reference TRBV2 and TRBJ2-7): EPEVTQTPSHQVTQMGQEVILRCVPISNHLYFYWYRQILGQKVEFLVSFYNNEISEKSEIFDDQFSVERPDGSNFTLKIRSTKLEDSAMYFCASSVLAGVYEQYFGPGTRLTVT.

The CDR3 region has the DNA TGTGCCAGCAGCCCAGGACAGTCCCGATACGAGCAGTACTTC. Translated: CASSPGQSRYEQYF. The V call is TRBV7-9, the J call TRBJ2-7; D is perhaps TRBD1 (6 bases). The CDR3 covers 14 residues. Germline V CDR1 and CDR2: SEHNR, FQNEAQ (reference sequence). The V and J ends lost 5 bases and 4 bases respectively, with 15 bases between them.

This sequence joins TRBV7-3 and TRBJ2-3; D ambiguous. The V gene lost 5 bases and the J gene lost 3 bases, with 12 bases spanning the gap. The germline V gene encodes CDR1 SGHTA and CDR2 FQGTGA. This CDR3 region has 14 residues. The CDR3 region is CASSLLHHTDTQYF. The CDR3 DNA reads TGTGCCAGCAGCCTACTACACCATACAGATACGCAGTATTTT.

This clone showed up just a few times. The genes are TRBV7-9 and TRBJ1-1; 9 nucleotides line up with TRBD1. Germline trimming cut 6 bases from V and 3 bases from J; bases unmatched to any gene: 5. CDR3 length: 14 residues. From germline, CDR1 is SEHNR and CDR2 FQNEAQ (reference sequence). Written as DNA, the CDR3 is TGTGCCAGCAGTCGGGACAGGGTTGACACTGAAGCTTTCTTT. It yields the protein CASSRDRVDTEAFF.

This rearrangement joins TRBV6-4 to TRBJ1-5; D is unclear. The CDR3 has 14 residues. V was trimmed by 6 bases and J by 0 bases, leaving 9 bases between them. Germline V CDR1 and CDR2: MRHNA, SNTAGT. The CDR3 spells CASSLTLSNQPQHF. DNA for the CDR3: TGTGCCAGCAGCCTGACACTTAGCAATCAGCCCCAGCATTTT.

The J gene is TRBJ2-7, the V gene TRBV4-3; the match to TRBD2 covers 7 bases. The CDR3 totals 15 residues. Germline CDR1 and CDR2: LGHNA and YSLEER. The J segment lost 2 bases and the V segment lost 0 bases, leaving 4 bases of the junction unmatched. CDR3 in amino acids: CASSQDPSGPYEQYF. In DNA, the CDR3 is TGCGCCAGCAGCCAAGATCCTAGCGGTCCCTACGAGCAGTACTTC.

The V call is TRBV5-1, the J call TRBJ2-7; no firm D call. The CDR3 covers 14 residues. Trimming removed 2 bases at V and 0 bases at J, with 9 bases between. CDR1 and CDR2 from the germline V gene are SGHRS and YFSETQ. The DNA of the CDR3 is TGCGCCAGCAGCTTTCTCCAGAGCTCCTACGAGCAGTACTTC. This codes for CASSFLQSSYEQYF. The full variable domain, completed using reference TRBV5-1 and TRBJ2-7, is KAGVTQTPRYLIKTRGQQVTLSCSPISGHRSVSWYQQTPGQGLQFLFEYFSETQRNKGNFPGRFSGRQFSNSRSEMNVSTLELGDSALYLCASSFLQSSYEQYFGPGTRLTVT.

This clone was detected only once. CDR3 loop: CASSQVPLGLAGTNTGELFF. The CDR3 DNA is TGTGCCAGCAGCCAAGTCCCTTTAGGGCTAGCGGGAACGAACACCGGGGAGCTGTTTTTT. The V and J genes are TRBV4-2 and TRBJ2-2, with TRBD2 matching 9 bases. Looked up from germline, CDR1 is LGHNA and CDR2 is YNFKEQ. This CDR3 region has 20 residues. Trimming cost V 1 base and J 0 bases; bases outside gene matches: 12.

This clone was detected a few times. The CDR3 spells CSVHRGGVSTDTQYF. CDR3 DNA: TGCAGCGTGCACAGAGGGGGGGTGAGCACAGATACGCAGTATTTT. The chain is built from TRBV29-1 and TRBJ2-3, with D perhaps TRBD2 (7 bases). Germline assignment: CDR1 SQVTM and CDR2 ANQGSEA. The CDR3 totals 15 residues. Trimming left V 6 bases short and J 0 bases short, with 16 bases between.

This chain uses TRBV5-1 with TRBJ2-3, with D uncertain. Germline-derived CDR1 and CDR2 are SGHRS and YFSETQ. With 0 bases removed from V and 2 bases from J, the gap between germline ends came to 10 bases. There are 15 residues in the CDR3. The CDR3 region is CASSLDRPNTDTQYF. The CDR3 region has the DNA TGCGCCAGCAGCTTGGACCGACCAAACACAGATACGCAGTATTTT.

This clone occurred a few times. This rearrangement joins TRBV2 to TRBJ1-5, with 8 positions matching TRBD1. CDR3 length: 14 amino acids. From germline, CDR1 is SNHLY and CDR2 FYNNEI. J was trimmed by 0 bases and V by 7 bases; bases with no gene match: 2. Here the CDR3 reads CASKGQVSNQPQHF. For the CDR3, the DNA is TGTGCCAGCAAGGGACAGGTTAGCAATCAGCCCCAGCATTTT.

V and J are TRBV27 and TRBJ1-2, with a possible D match to TRBD1 (6 bases). V lost 5 bases and J lost 5, with 15 bases in between. The CDR3 spans 14 residues. Germline-derived CDR1 and CDR2 are MNHEY and SMNVEV (reference sequence). CDR3 DNA sequence: TGTGCCAGCAGTGGGACAAGCCCCGGATATGGCTACACCTTC. Protein sequence: CASSGTSPGYGYTF.

The chain employs TRBV11-3 and TRBJ2-3, with 14 bases lining up with TRBD2. This CDR3 has 16 amino acids. Germline CDR1 and CDR2: SGHNT and YENEEA. With 5 bases clipped from V and 8 bases from J, the junction kept 9 bases outside the gene matches. The CDR3 loop reads CASSTRLAGGLVTQYF. As DNA, the CDR3 is TGTGCCAGCAGCACGCGACTAGCGGGAGGGTTAGTTACGCAGTATTTT. Complete variable domain (other parts from reference TRBV11-3 and TRBJ2-3): EAGVVQSPRYKIIEKKQPVAFWCNPISGHNTLYWYLQNLGQGPELLIRYENEEAVDDSQLPKDRFSAERLKGVDSTLKIQPAELGDSAVYLCASSTRLAGGLVTQYFGPGTRLTVL.

This chain joins TRBV4-2 and TRBJ2-7; 10 bases are shared with TRBD1. Germline CDR1 reads LGHNA; CDR2 reads YNFKEQ. Trimming at V came to 3 bases and at J to 6 bases, leaving 17 bases not matched to a gene. The CDR3 spans 18 residues. CDR3 protein: CASSQAIGDRGRLGEQYF. Here the CDR3 DNA reads TGTGCCAGCAGCCAGGCAATCGGAGACAGGGGGCGCCTTGGCGAGCAGTACTTC.

The chain joins TRBV6-6 to TRBJ2-1; D is unclear. V lost 5 bases, J lost 7 bases, and 18 bases lay in between. CDR1 and CDR2 from the germline V gene are MNHNY and SVGAGI (reference sequence). The length of the CDR3 is 15 residues. The DNA for the CDR3 is TGTGCCAGCAGTCGAATCGGCGGCTCGAGAAATGAGCAGTTCTTC. Protein sequence: CASSRIGGSRNEQFF.

The V gene is TRBV6-1, the J gene TRBJ2-1; possibly TRBD2 for D (5 bases). CDR1 is MNHNS, CDR2 SASEGT, per germline. Trimming stripped 4 bases from V and 5 bases from J, with 9 bases between. The CDR3 loop spans 13 amino acids. The CDR3 protein is CASSGPGNNEQFF. The CDR3 DNA is TGTGCCAGCAGTGGGCCCGGGAACAATGAGCAGTTCTTC.

The gene calls are TRBV4-3 and TRBJ1-4; D gene ambiguous. There are 15 residues in the CDR3. The germline V gene has CDR1 LGHNA and CDR2 YSLEER. V was trimmed by 1 base and J by 4 bases, leaving 10 bases between them. CDR3 region: CASSQVAANNEKLFF. DNA for the CDR3: TGCGCCAGCAGCCAAGTGGCAGCCAATAATGAAAAACTGTTTTTT.

The chain is built from TRBV11-3 and TRBJ2-5; tentatively, D is TRBD1 or TRBD2 (7 bases each). The CDR3 is made up of 14 amino acids. CDR1 SGHNT and CDR2 YENEEA come from the germline V gene. V shed 5 bases and J shed 2 bases, with 12 bases lying between them. For the CDR3, the DNA is TGTGCCAGCAGCAGCGGGACAGCACAAGAGACCCAGTACTTC. Translating it yields CASSSGTAQETQYF.

This rearrangement joins TRBV6-5 to TRBJ2-3, with a possible D match to TRBD2 (5 bases). The CDR3 loop spans 16 amino acids. With 1 base removed from V and 4 bases from J, the gap between germline ends came to 15 bases. CDR1 MNHEY and CDR2 SVGAGI come from the germline V gene. The CDR3 is CASSYFRGRRADTQYF. CDR3 bases: TGTGCCAGCAGTTACTTCAGAGGGAGAAGGGCAGATACGCAGTATTTT.

The genes are TRBV5-6 and TRBJ2-2, with 7 bases that match TRBD2. CDR1 and CDR2 from the germline V gene are SGHDT and YYEEEE. CDR3 length: 17 amino acids. J gave up 6 bases and V 1 base, and 12 bases lay outside the gene matches. CDR3: CASSLIVGGSLAGELFF. In nucleotides, the CDR3 is TGTGCCAGCAGCTTGATCGTTGGCGGGAGTCTAGCCGGGGAGCTGTTTTTT.

This chain uses TRBV7-8 with TRBJ2-1; no clear D. Trimming removed 1 base at V and 6 bases at J, with 13 bases between. This CDR3 spans 15 amino acids. Germline V gene sequence: CDR1 SGHVS, CDR2 FQNEAQ. The CDR3 sequence is CASSLVLPGVNEQFF. As DNA, the CDR3 is TGTGCCAGCAGCTTAGTACTTCCTGGAGTCAATGAGCAGTTCTTC.

This chain joins TRBV5-1 and TRBJ2-3, with 11 bases fitting TRBD2. Germline CDR1 reads SGHRS; CDR2 reads YFSETQ. V shed 4 bases and J 0 bases; nucleotides not matched to a gene: 1. There are 15 residues in the CDR3. CDR3 amino acids: CASSRTSGSTDTQYF. In DNA, the CDR3 is TGCGCCAGCAGCCGGACTAGCGGGAGCACAGATACGCAGTATTTT.

This clone was recorded once. The genes are TRBV7-6 and TRBJ1-5; D gene uncertain. The CDR3 consists of 13 residues. Germline V gene lookup returns CDR1 SGHVS and CDR2 FNYEAQ. Trimming cost V 5 bases and J 5 bases, with 10 bases left between them. CDR3 sequence: CASSQGFYQPQHF. CDR3 DNA: TGTGCCAGCAGCCAAGGGTTCTATCAGCCCCAGCATTTT.

A note on this clone: A read error may produce the germline difference seen at one junction end. The chain is built from TRBV7-7 and TRBJ2-2, with TRBD2 as a possible D gene (6 bases). Germline values: CDR1 SSHAT, CDR2 FNYEAQ (reference sequence). The CDR3 sequence is 14 residues long. This chain's CDR3 is CASRLGRDTGELFF. In DNA form, the CDR3 reads TGTGCTAGCAGACTAGGGAGAGACACCGGGGAGCTGTTTTTT. Full variable domain (remainder filled in from reference TRBV7-7 and TRBJ2-2): GAGVSQSPRYKVTKRGQDVTLRCDPISSHATLYWYQQALGQGPEFLTYFNYEAQPDKSGLPSDRFSAERPEGSISTLTIQRTEQRDSAMYRCASRLGRDTGELFFGEGSRLTVL.

This clone was detected once. The chain combines TRBV9 with TRBJ2-7; 9 bases are shared with TRBD2. Germline CDR1 is SGDLS and CDR2 is YYNGEE. This CDR3 region has 15 residues. The junction had 11 bases not matched to a gene; V was cut back by 4 bases and J by 6 bases. The CDR3 coding sequence is TGTGCCAGCAGCCCGAGCCTGGGACTAGCTGCCGAGCAGTACTTC. Its translation: CASSPSLGLAAEQYF. The variable domain in full, completed from reference TRBV9 and TRBJ2-7, reads DSGVTQTPKHLITATGQRVTLRCSPRSGDLSVYWYQQSLDQGLQFLIQYYNGEERAKGNILERFSAQQFPDLHSELNLSSLELGDSALYFCASSPSLGLAAEQYFGPGTRLTVT.

The chain carries TRBV7-6 and TRBJ2-5; D might be TRBD1 or TRBD2, each matching 5 bases. The CDR3 loop spans 18 amino acids. V was clipped by 1 base and J by 5 bases, with 23 bases between them. Germline values: CDR1 SGHVS, CDR2 FNYEAQ. The DNA of the CDR3 is TGTGCCAGCAGCTTAGGGGGCTTAGAGGGACCCCGAAGGGAGACCCAGTACTTC. It translates to CASSLGGLEGPRRETQYF. The variable domain in full, completed from reference TRBV7-6 and TRBJ2-5, reads GAGVSQSPRYKVTKRGQDVALRCDPISGHVSLYWYRQALGQGPEFLTYFNYEAQQDKSGLPNDRFSAERPEGSISTLTIQRTEQRDSAMYRCASSLGGLEGPRRETQYFGPGTRLLVL.

The chain recombines TRBV27 with TRBJ2-5, with 7 bases lining up with TRBD1. The CDR3 has 13 amino acids. Trimming at V came to 6 bases and at J to 5 bases, leaving 6 bases not matched to a gene. Germline V lookup: CDR1 MNHEY, CDR2 SMNVEV (reference sequence). The CDR3 coding sequence is TGTGCCAGCAGCAAACCGGGACAGGAGACCCAGTACTTC. This gives the protein CASSKPGQETQYF.

There are a few counts of this clone. The chain has TRBV4-2 and TRBJ2-5; D not resolved. V shed 0 bases and J shed 5 bases, with 10 bases lying between them. The CDR3 has 14 amino acids. Germline CDR1 and CDR2: LGHNA and YNFKEQ. The CDR3 DNA sequence: TGTGCCAGCAGCCAAGACCGGATGGGCGAGACCCAGTACTTC. This sequence encodes CASSQDRMGETQYF.

The CDR3 bases are TGTGCCAGCAGAGAACCCCCGGGACGGATAAACTATGGCTACACCTTC. Translating gives CASREPPGRINYGYTF. The chain recombines TRBV28 with TRBJ1-2; the D gene is possibly TRBD1 (5 bases). Germline values: CDR1 MDHEN, CDR2 SYDVKM. This CDR3 has 16 amino acids. V was trimmed by 6 bases and J by 2 bases, leaving 19 bases between them.